This passage covers 22 T cell receptor beta chains from one sample sequenced in a study of identical twins' blood T cells. TCRdb analysed the 5' RACE reads with MiXCR anew, one entry per CDR3 protein. Found here are hundreds of thousands of distinct CDR3 sequences, roughly 28% of them singletons; the top ten hold around 5.6%. Sequencing was performed on PBMCs. All receptors come from a woman aged 18 to 55 in good health.

The rearrangement uses TRBV11-2 and TRBJ2-2; possibly TRBD1 for D (5 bases). The germline V and J ends were trimmed by 10 bases and 2 bases, with 8 bases remaining between them. This CDR3 contains 12 residues. Germline assignment: CDR1 SGHAT and CDR2 FQNNGV. In nucleotides, the CDR3 is TGTGCCACCAGGGAAAACACCGGGGAGCTGTTTTTT. Translated: CATRENTGELFF.

The V gene is TRBV7-8, the J gene TRBJ1-2, with 7 bases identical to TRBD1. Germline V lookup: CDR1 SGHVS, CDR2 FQNEAQ. There are 15 residues in the CDR3. Trimming at V came to 1 base and at J to 4 bases, leaving 6 bases not matched to a gene. CDR3 nucleotide sequence: TGTGCCAGCAGCTTAGTGCGCACAGGGGTCTATGGCTACACCTTC. As protein: CASSLVRTGVYGYTF.

As to this clonotype: A single base separates this from a much larger clone, so it may be a read error. The chain uses TRBV14 and TRBJ1-2; D unresolved. The CDR3 runs to 13 residues. The V gene's germline CDR1 is SGHDN and CDR2 FVKESK. The CDR3 nucleotides are TGTGCCAGCAACCAAATGGACGGCGGAGGCTACACCTTC. The encoded protein is CASNQMDGGGYTF.

This clonotype was seen only a few times. V is TRBV27 and J is TRBJ1-3, with D unclear. The CDR3 runs to 15 residues. V lost 4 bases and J 3 bases, leaving 13 bases between the germline ends. Germline V lookup: CDR1 MNHEY, CDR2 SMNVEV (reference sequence). CDR3 region: CASSSGNGRGNTIYF. The DNA of the CDR3 is TGTGCCAGCAGTTCTGGGAATGGACGTGGAAACACCATATATTTT.

This clonotype was detected a few times. The rearrangement links TRBV7-2 to TRBJ1-3; D might be TRBD1 (5 bases). Trimming stripped 4 bases from V and 2 bases from J, with 6 bases between. CDR1 SGHTA and CDR2 FQGNSA come from the germline V gene. The CDR3 totals 13 residues. The CDR3 loop reads CASSSRAGNTIYF. CDR3 coding DNA: TGTGCCAGCAGCTCCAGGGCTGGAAACACCATATATTTT.

This clonotype was seen at least ten times. The J gene is TRBJ1-1, the V gene TRBV29-1, with no clear D. Trimming cost V 6 bases and J 3 bases, with 14 bases left between them. CDR3 length: 13 residues. Germline lookup yields CDR1 SQVTM and CDR2 ANQGSEA. The DNA of the CDR3 is TGCAGCGTATCTAGCAGGCGGGACACTGAAGCTTTCTTT. Translating it yields CSVSSRRDTEAFF.

This clonotype was recorded at least ten times. The rearrangement uses TRBV29-1 and TRBJ2-3; D call uncertain. The germline V gene has CDR1 SQVTM and CDR2 ANQGSEA. Trimming removed 2 bases from V and 7 bases from J, with 10 bases in between. CDR3 size: 12 residues. The DNA of the CDR3 is TGCAGCGTTGAACGTTGGCTTAATACGCAGTATTTT. Translation gives CSVERWLNTQYF.

The chain has TRBV13 and TRBJ2-1; D remains unclear. V lost 7 bases, J lost 7 bases, and 11 bases lay in between. Germline CDR1 reads PRHDT; CDR2 reads FYEKMQ (reference sequence). The CDR3 loop spans 12 amino acids. CDR3 bases: TGTGCCAGCACCTCTCCTCCGAATGAGCAGTTCTTC. This sequence encodes CASTSPPNEQFF.

This clonotype was seen only a few times. The chain couples TRBV5-1 to TRBJ2-2, with D possibly matching TRBD1 (6 bases). The germline V gene encodes CDR1 SGHRS and CDR2 YFSETQ. The V end was cut by 3 bases, the J end by 4 bases, with 10 bases between. The CDR3 is 14 amino acids. CDR3 sequence: CASSSLRGTGELFF. In DNA form, the CDR3 reads TGCGCCAGCAGCTCCCTCAGGGGCACCGGGGAGCTGTTTTTT.

With respect to this clonotype: Given a much more abundant clone one base away, this may be a read error. The chain combines TRBV28 with TRBJ1-6; TRBD1 might be the D (6 bases). The CDR3 sequence is 15 residues long. Looked up from germline, CDR1 is MDHEN and CDR2 is SYDVKM. The CDR3 region has the DNA TGTGCCAGCAGTAACTCGGGGGGGCTGAATTCACCCATCCACTTT. Encoded protein: CASSNSGGLNSPIHF. The whole variable domain, filled in from reference TRBV28 and TRBJ1-6, reads DVKVTQSSRYLVKRTGEKVFLECVQDMDHENMFWYRQDPGLGLRLIYFSYDVKMKEKGDIPEGYSVSREKKERFSLILESASTNQTSMYLCASSNSGGLNSPIHFGNGTRLTVT.

The chain uses TRBV2 and TRBJ1-5; TRBD1 aligns across 7 bases. J was trimmed by 6 bases and V by 7 bases; bases with no gene match: 6. The CDR3 extends over 13 amino acids. Germline CDR1 is SNHLY and CDR2 is FYNNEI. CDR3 sequence reads: CASKTGVSQPQHF. The CDR3 nucleotides read TGTGCCAGCAAAACAGGGGTTTCTCAGCCCCAGCATTTT.

This sequence joins TRBV6-2 or TRBV6-3 and TRBJ2-1; D possibly corresponds to TRBD2 (6 bases). V lost 0 bases, J lost 14 bases, and 11 bases lay in between. CDR1 MNHEY and CDR2 SVGEGT come from the germline V gene. This CDR3 comprises 12 residues. Here the CDR3 reads CASSYSDRGEFF. The CDR3 DNA reads as TGTGCCAGCAGTTACTCGGACCGCGGGGAGTTCTTC.

In its sample, this clonotype was seen a few times. V usage is TRBV6-2 or TRBV6-3 and J usage is TRBJ2-3; D remains ambiguous. The CDR3 contains 15 residues. V lost 2 bases, J lost 0 bases, and 9 bases lay in between. Germline CDR1 is MNHEY and CDR2 is SVGEGT. DNA for the CDR3: TGTGCCAGCAGTTACGTGGGCTCTAGCACAGATACGCAGTATTTT. It codes for CASSYVGSSTDTQYF.

The V and J genes are TRBV19 and TRBJ2-7; D possibly corresponds to TRBD2 (6 bases). V lost 5 bases and J 2 bases, leaving 13 bases between the germline ends. Per the germline V gene, CDR1 is LNHDA and CDR2 is SQIVND (reference sequence). The CDR3 loop spans 14 amino acids. CDR3 loop: CASSWGDSTYEQYF. CDR3 nucleotides: TGTGCCAGTAGTTGGGGGGATTCTACCTACGAGCAGTACTTC. Drawing the rest from reference TRBV19 and TRBJ2-7, the complete variable domain is DGGITQSPKYLFRKEGQNVTLSCEQNLNHDAMYWYRQDPGQGLRLIYYSQIVNDFQKGDIAEGYSVSREKKESFPLTVTSAQKNPTAFYLCASSWGDSTYEQYFGPGTRLTVT.

With respect to this clonotype: The junction departs from the called germline gene at one end, perhaps through a read error. The gene calls are TRBV9 and TRBJ2-1, with TRBD2 matching 10 bases. Germline V gene lookup returns CDR1 SGDLS and CDR2 YYNGEE. The CDR3 covers 14 residues. CDR3 bases: TGTGCAAGCGGTAGCGGGAGGACTCACAATGAGCAGTTATTC. Translated, it gives CASGSGRTHNEQLF.

This clonotype was recorded at least ten times. This sequence joins TRBV12-5 and TRBJ2-1; 7 nucleotides match TRBD2. The CDR3 is made up of 17 amino acids. J was trimmed by 11 bases and V by 3 bases; bases with no gene match: 19. Germline V gene data show CDR1 as LGHNT and CDR2 as FRNRAP. The DNA of the CDR3 is TGTGCTAGTGGTTTTGGGGCCCTAGCGGTTGATCGTGGTCAGCAGTTCTTC. This sequence encodes CASGFGALAVDRGQQFF.

This chain uses TRBV29-1 with TRBJ2-7, with TRBD2 identical over 10 bases. The germline CDR1 and CDR2 sequences are SQVTM and ANQGSEA. After removal of 4 bases from V and 3 bases from J, the junction contained 6 bases not matched to a gene. This CDR3 has 14 residues. CDR3 protein: CSVGASGSGYEQYF. In DNA form, the CDR3 reads TGCAGCGTTGGAGCTAGCGGGAGCGGCTACGAGCAGTACTTC.

This clonotype was counted only a few times. The chain recombines TRBV6-5 with TRBJ1-1; D remains unclear. Trimming stripped 5 bases from V and 3 bases from J, with 13 bases between. The CDR3 is 14 residues long. CDR1 is MNHEY and CDR2 is SVGAGI in the germline V gene. The CDR3 DNA sequence: TGTGCCAGCAGTACCGCGGACGGATACACTGAAGCTTTCTTT. Amino acid sequence: CASSTADGYTEAFF.

This chain uses TRBV6-5 with TRBJ2-2; the match to TRBD1 covers 10 bases. Germline trimming cut 2 bases from V and 3 bases from J; bases unmatched to any gene: 0. This CDR3 is built from 15 residues. The germline V gene encodes CDR1 MNHEY and CDR2 SVGAGI. The CDR3 DNA follows: TGTGCCAGCAGTTACGGGACAGGGGACACCGGGGAGCTGTTTTTT. This gives the protein CASSYGTGDTGELFF.

The CDR3 sequence: CSVVRAAGSGYTF. The CDR3 nucleotides read TGCAGCGTTGTCCGGGCAGCTGGAAGTGGCTACACCTTC. J is TRBJ1-2 and V is TRBV29-1; D is unresolved. CDR3 length: 13 residues. V lost 4 bases and J lost 7, with 16 bases in between. Looked up from germline, CDR1 is SQVTM and CDR2 is ANQGSEA.

On this clonotype: The junction and the germline gene differ at one end; a read error may be behind it. This chain links TRBV28 with TRBJ2-7; TRBD2 matches at 10 bases. The CDR3 has 12 amino acids. Germline V lookup: CDR1 MDHEN, CDR2 SYDVKM. The CDR3 DNA sequence: TGTGCCACCTGGACTAGCGGCTACGAGCAGTGCTTC. Its translation: CATWTSGYEQCF.

The table lists this clonotype with a few counts. The chain combines TRBV7-9 with TRBJ2-3; a weak D match, TRBD2 (5 bases). Germline V CDR1 and CDR2: SEHNR, FQNEAQ (reference sequence). CDR3 length: 20 residues. The V gene lost 2 bases and the J gene lost 4 bases, with 28 bases spanning the gap. This CDR3 is CASSLSVVGLYDGVPDTQYF. CDR3 nucleotide sequence: TGTGCCAGCAGCTTATCGGTCGTCGGGCTCTACGACGGGGTCCCAGATACGCAGTATTTT. Drawing the rest from reference TRBV7-9 and TRBJ2-3, the complete variable domain is DTGVSQNPRHKITKRGQNVTFRCDPISEHNRLYWYRQTLGQGPEFLTYFQNEAQLEKSRLLSDRFSAERPKGSFSTLEIQRTEQGDSAMYLCASSLSVVGLYDGVPDTQYFGPGTRLTVL.